These T cell receptor delta chains were read from a single sample in a study of delta chains in infants with herpesvirus infections. TCRdb redid clone calling on the RT-PCR reads using CATT. Among roughly 360 delta-chain clones listed, around 13% were seen once. Here the sequenced sample was peripheral blood, taken at time point 1 of longitudinal follow-up. Receptors originate from a human donor who was a Ugandan infant, either HIV-exposed or HIV-unexposed (not recorded which). Both conserved end residues are part of each CDR3.

TRDJ1,TRDV1,CALGEAMYWGIPATDKLIF
TRDJ1,TRDV1,CALGAFQIFPAKGLIF
TRDJ1,TRDV1,CALGDFLPGGYNIKLIF
TRDJ2,TRDV2,CACDTWGITAQLFF
TRDJ1,TRDV1,CALGELGRTGGLRSDKLIF
TRDJ1,TRDV1,CALGFVLGDSRDKLIF
TRDJ1,TRDV3,CAFWRRTGGEYTDKLIF
TRDJ1,TRAV38-2/DV8,CAYRSAPYWGMVGYTDKLIF
TRDJ3,TRDV2,CACDTVDLGDINWDTRQMFF
TRDJ1,TRDV1,CALGEGKAYWGTDTDKLIF